The 21 T cell receptor beta chains reported below all come from one sample, sequenced in a study of blood T cell repertoires in COVID-19. Sequencing used immunoSEQ multiplex PCR; TCRdb keeps in-frame clones, though not all of them. The data contain about 52,000 clones, 85% of them singletons. The sequenced material came from peripheral blood. Receptor source: a human donor in a cohort sampled during active COVID-19.

The CDR3 DNA sequence: TGTGCCAGCAGCCAAGACAGGATTTACGAGCAGTACTTC. This sequence encodes CASSQDRIYEQYF. The chain employs TRBV5-5 and TRBJ2-7, with D perhaps TRBD1 (6 bases). The V end was cut by 4 bases, the J end by 4 bases, with 12 bases between. The CDR3 covers 13 residues. The germline CDR1 and CDR2 sequences are SGHKS and YYEKEE (reference sequence).

The V and J genes are TRBV4-1 and TRBJ2-5; D perhaps matches TRBD1 (5 bases). Judging by the DNA end, TRBJ2-7 fits better; the J call may be wrong. The CDR3 is made up of 18 amino acids. Per the germline V gene, CDR1 is MGHRA and CDR2 is YSYEKL. The CDR3 sequence is CASSQEKSTAGAEHEQYF. CDR3 in DNA: TGCGCCAGCAGCCAAGAAAAATCAACGGCTGGGGCAGAACACGAGCAGTACTTC.

CDR3 sequence (DNA): TGTGCCAGCAGTTTGCGCGGGACAGGGAGCGCTCAGCCCCAGCATTTT. Its protein is CASSLRGTGSAQPQHF. This chain uses TRBV27 with TRBJ1-5; 9 bases agree with TRBD1. CDR3 length: 16 amino acids. J gave up 6 bases and V 3 bases, and 9 bases lay outside the gene matches. Germline CDR1 MNHEY, CDR2 SMNVEV (reference sequence).

This chain links TRBV19 with TRBJ2-7; no reliable D call. V was pared by 3 bases and J by 3 bases, with 12 bases between. The CDR3 consists of 14 residues. Germline V gives CDR1 LNHDA, CDR2 SQIVND (reference sequence). In DNA form, the CDR3 reads TGTGCCAGTAGTATGGCGCCCGAGGACTACGAGCAGTACTTC. It translates to CASSMAPEDYEQYF.

The chain has TRBV10-1 and TRBJ2-1, with 8 bases aligning to TRBD2. Per germline, CDR1 WNHNN and CDR2 SYGVQD (reference sequence). The CDR3 sequence is 13 residues long. Unmatched junction bases numbered 9, after V lost 7 bases and J lost 10 bases. CDR3 region: CASKGSGDQEQFF. CDR3 nucleotide sequence: TGCGCCAGCAAGGGTAGCGGGGACCAGGAGCAGTTCTTC.

The chain couples TRBV3-1 (or the pseudogene TRBV3-2) to TRBJ2-5, with D possibly being TRBD1 (6 bases). This CDR3 region has 15 residues. Germline CDR1 reads LGHDT; CDR2 reads YNNKEL (reference sequence). V lost 4 bases and J lost 5, with 17 bases in between. As DNA, the CDR3 is TGTGCCAGCAGCCGATTGCTCCGGGACAAGGAGACCCAGTACTTC. Protein sequence: CASSRLLRDKETQYF.

This chain joins TRBV3-1 (or the pseudogene TRBV3-2) and TRBJ1-4; 7 bases are shared with TRBD1. This CDR3 is 14 amino acids long. Germline values: CDR1 LGHDT, CDR2 YNNKEL (reference sequence). With V trimmed by 5 bases and J by 2 bases, 2 bases remained unmatched. The CDR3 DNA reads as TGTGCCAGCAGCTTGGGACAGACTAATGAAAAACTGTTTTTT. Translating gives CASSLGQTNEKLFF.

This clone appeared a few times. The chain links TRBV19 to TRBJ2-2; 8 bases map to TRBD2. The CDR3 has 15 amino acids. Germline V gives CDR1 LNHDA, CDR2 SQIVND (reference sequence). Trimming cost V 7 bases and J 4 bases; bases outside gene matches: 8. This CDR3 is CASTPGGRSTGELFF. The CDR3 nucleotides read TGTGCCAGTACCCCGGGGGGGAGGTCCACCGGGGAGCTGTTTTTT.

V usage is TRBV27 and J usage is TRBJ2-5; D possibly corresponds to TRBD1 (5 bases). CDR3 length equals 16 residues. CDR1 MNHEY and CDR2 SMNVEV come from the germline V gene (reference sequence). The V gene lost 3 bases and the J gene lost 4 bases, with 18 bases spanning the gap. In nucleotides, the CDR3 is TGTGCCAGCAGTTTCTATCAGGGAAGGGGTTCAGAGACCCAGTACTTC. Translated: CASSFYQGRGSETQYF.

This chain joins TRBV13 and TRBJ1-5, with 8 bases matching TRBD1. The CDR3 has 14 amino acids. The trim removed 5 bases at V and 5 bases at J, leaving 5 bases unmatched. Germline assignment: CDR1 PRHDT and CDR2 FYEKMQ (reference sequence). The CDR3 spells CASSHRGSHQPQHF. CDR3 nucleotide sequence: TGTGCCAGCAGCCACAGGGGGTCACATCAGCCCCAGCATTTT.

CDR3: CASSLRGIGTEAFF. The CDR3 region has the DNA TGTGCCAGCAGCCTCAGGGGGATTGGCACTGAAGCTTTCTTT. The chain recombines TRBV5-4 with TRBJ1-1; 7 bases agree with TRBD1. The CDR3 length is 14 residues. Trimming cost V 4 bases and J 4 bases; bases outside gene matches: 7. Per the germline V gene, CDR1 is SGHNT and CDR2 is YYREEE (reference sequence).

This chain uses TRBV11-2 with TRBJ2-7, with TRBD2 matching over 12 bases. CDR3 length: 15 residues. Trimming took 1 base from V and 5 from J; bases not matched to a gene: 3. The germline gives CDR1 SGHAT, CDR2 FQNNGV. The CDR3 DNA is TGTGCCAGCAGCTTAGGACTAGCGGGAGCGGACGAGCAGTACTTC. It translates to CASSLGLAGADEQYF.

V and J are TRBV6-5 and TRBJ2-7; tentatively, D is TRBD1 (6 bases). Trimming stripped 6 bases from V and 0 bases from J, with 15 bases between. Per the germline V gene, CDR1 is MNHEY and CDR2 is SVGAGI. The CDR3 is 15 residues long. CDR3 residues: CASRLGHFSSYEQYF. The DNA of the CDR3 is TGTGCCAGCAGGTTGGGACACTTCAGCTCCTACGAGCAGTACTTC.

The rearrangement joins TRBV5-6 to TRBJ1-4; TRBD1 matches at 7 bases. This CDR3 has 19 residues. Germline V gives CDR1 SGHDT, CDR2 YYEEEE. Germline trimming cut 0 bases from V and 1 base from J; bases unmatched to any gene: 12. CDR3 coding DNA: TGTGCCAGCAGCTTGGTAGGGGGCAGACTCGACGAAACTAATGAAAAACTGTTTTTT. Translated, it gives CASSLVGGRLDETNEKLFF.

This CDR3 reads CASSRQIITTGELFF. The CDR3 nucleotides read TGTGCCAGCAGTAGACAGATTATTACCACCGGGGAGCTGTTTTTT. The chain has TRBV28 and TRBJ2-2; a possible D gene is TRBD1 (5 bases). V was cut by 5 bases and J by 4 bases, with 14 bases left in between. The CDR3 length is 15 residues. Germline CDR1 MDHEN, CDR2 SYDVKM.

The gene calls are TRBV20-1 and TRBJ2-5; 13 bases are a match to TRBD2. V lost 3 bases, J lost 2 bases, and 6 bases stayed unmatched. This CDR3 has 16 amino acids. Germline V lookup: CDR1 DFQATT, CDR2 SNEGSKA (reference sequence). The CDR3 loop is CSASGTSGTLQETQYF. DNA of the CDR3: TGCAGTGCTAGTGGGACTAGCGGGACGCTACAAGAGACCCAGTACTTC.

The gene calls are TRBV28 and TRBJ1-2, with TRBD1 matching 8 bases. The CDR3 sequence is 13 residues long. Germline V gene data show CDR1 as MDHEN and CDR2 as SYDVKM. Germline trimming cut 8 bases from V and 4 bases from J; bases unmatched to any gene: 6. The CDR3 nucleotides are TGTGCCAGCGCCCTCGACAGGGGCTATGGCTACACCTTC. This gives the protein CASALDRGYGYTF.

The chain links TRBV7-9 to TRBJ2-5; 7 nucleotides line up with TRBD2. The length of the CDR3 is 13 residues. Germline V gene sequence: CDR1 SEHNR, CDR2 FQNEAQ (reference sequence). V trimming: 3 bases; J trimming: 5 bases; junction bases outside the gene matches: 3. CDR3 amino acids: CASSFRGGETQYF. For the CDR3, the DNA is TGTGCCAGCAGCTTCCGGGGAGGGGAGACCCAGTACTTC.

The chain employs TRBV18 and TRBJ2-2, with 8 bases aligning to TRBD1. Unmatched junction bases numbered 3, after V lost 3 bases and J lost 6 bases. The CDR3 sequence is 14 residues long. In germline, CDR1 is KGHSH, CDR2 LQKENI. The CDR3 is CASSPDRASGELFF. The CDR3 nucleotides are TGTGCCAGCTCACCGGACAGGGCTTCCGGGGAGCTGTTTTTT.

This rearrangement joins TRBV7-2 to TRBJ2-7, with D tentatively TRBD2 (6 bases). The CDR3 length is 14 residues. Germline V gene lookup returns CDR1 SGHTA and CDR2 FQGNSA. The ends were cut back, 7 bases at V and 3 bases at J, with 16 bases in the middle. The CDR3 protein is CASKGSGLYYEQYF. DNA of the CDR3: TGTGCCAGCAAGGGTTCGGGACTCTACTACGAGCAGTACTTC.

This rearrangement joins TRBV19 to TRBJ1-4; 9 bases fit TRBD1. Germline V gives CDR1 LNHDA, CDR2 SQIVND (reference sequence). The V segment lost 8 bases and the J segment 11 bases; nucleotides outside the gene matches: 9. The CDR3 extends over 13 amino acids. The CDR3 DNA follows: TGTGCCAGTTCGGACAGGGGTAAGATGAAACTGTTTTTT. Translating it yields CASSDRGKMKLFF.